One and the same sample provided the 16 T cell receptor beta chains below, sequenced in a study of control samples from healthy donors and cancer patients (dated by TCRdb to between 2020 and 2021). Libraries were constructed by the immunoSEQ multiplex PCR assay. The immuneACCESS repertoire file appears here via TCRdb, limited to in-frame rearrangements. These files lack a portion of the clones; in checked studies, under half of the deficit traces to unresolved V genes, and the cause of the others is not known. In this sample the table shows about 100,000 clones, roughly 92% of which occur a single time. The ten largest account for around 3% of the sample. Sequencing was performed on blood. Every receptor here comes from a human donor in good health. The donor label of this sample is uncertain.

The rearrangement joins TRBV5-1 to TRBJ1-1; D perhaps matches TRBD1 (5 bases). The germline V and J ends were trimmed by 2 bases and 1 base, with 9 bases remaining between them. Germline V gives CDR1 SGHRS, CDR2 YFSETQ. This CDR3 comprises 14 residues. The CDR3 bases are TGCGCCAGCAGCTTTGGACACGAGAACACTGAAGCTTTCTTT. It translates to CASSFGHENTEAFF.

The chain links TRBV7-2 to TRBJ2-5; D is possibly TRBD2 (5 bases). The CDR3 runs 12 residues. Germline V lookup: CDR1 SGHTA, CDR2 FQGNSA. Trimming cost V 6 bases and J 5 bases, with 10 bases left between them. The CDR3 region is CASSPRGETQYF. The CDR3 DNA sequence: TGTGCCAGCAGTCCTAGAGGGGAGACCCAGTACTTC. Full variable domain (rest looked up from reference TRBV7-2 and TRBJ2-5): GAGVSQSPSNKVTEKGKDVELRCDPISGHTALYWYRQSLGQGLEFLIYFQGNSAPDKSGLPSDRFSAERTGGSVSTLTIQRTQQEDSAVYLCASSPRGETQYFGPGTRLLVL.

This rearrangement joins TRBV30 to TRBJ2-7, with D possibly being TRBD1 (5 bases). The V gene lost 4 bases and the J gene lost 2 bases, with 15 bases spanning the gap. The CDR3 sequence is 14 residues long. Germline CDR1 and CDR2: GTSNPN and SVGIG (reference sequence). This CDR3 reads CAWKVGPGPYEQYF. The DNA of the CDR3 is TGTGCCTGGAAGGTCGGGCCAGGGCCCTACGAGCAGTACTTC.

The gene calls are TRBV3-1 (or the pseudogene TRBV3-2) and TRBJ2-2; D not resolved. Germline V gives CDR1 LGHDT, CDR2 YNNKEL (reference sequence). Trimming pared 5 bases from V and 6 bases from J, leaving 16 bases between. This CDR3 is 15 amino acids long. The CDR3 region has the DNA TGTGCCAGCAGCAAAGCGAGCCAACAAGCCGGGGAGCTGTTTTTT. This codes for CASSKASQQAGELFF.

The CDR3 region is CASSLEAPYTQYF. In nucleotides, the CDR3 is TGTGCCAGCAGCTTAGAAGCGCCTTATACGCAGTATTTT. The chain carries TRBV7-9 and TRBJ2-3; D is unclear. Trimming left V 1 base short and J 7 bases short, with 9 bases between. Germline CDR1 SEHNR, CDR2 FQNEAQ (reference sequence). The length of the CDR3 is 13 residues.

The chain employs TRBV7-2 and TRBJ2-3; D gene uncertain. Trimming stripped 5 bases from V and 2 bases from J, with 5 bases between. This CDR3 has 12 amino acids. CDR1 is SGHTA and CDR2 is FQGNSA in the germline V gene. CDR3 nucleotide sequence: TGTGCCAGCAGCCGGTACACAGATACGCAGTATTTT. Translated: CASSRYTDTQYF.

This clone was counted once. The chain carries TRBV19 and TRBJ2-4; possible D gene TRBD1, 5 bases. V gave up 3 bases and J gave up 10 bases, with 16 bases separating them. The CDR3 length is 14 residues. Looked up from germline, CDR1 is LNHDA and CDR2 is SQIVND (reference sequence). The DNA of the CDR3 is TGTGCCAGTAGTATCCCACAGGCGAAGAGTATTCAGTACTTC. Translating gives CASSIPQAKSIQYF.

This chain joins TRBV18 and TRBJ1-4; D uncertain. The V end lost 4 bases, the J end lost 7 bases, and 16 bases lay between the germline ends. Looked up from germline, CDR1 is KGHSH and CDR2 is LQKENI. The CDR3 runs 15 residues. CDR3 DNA sequence: TGTGCCAGCTCACTTCTGGGAGCCGAGAGTGAAAAACTGTTTTTT. This gives the protein CASSLLGAESEKLFF. Drawing the rest from reference TRBV18 and TRBJ1-4, the complete variable domain is NAGVMQNPRHLVRRRGQEARLRCSPMKGHSHVYWYRQLPEEGLKFMVYLQKENIIDESGMPKERFSAEFPKEGPSILRIQQVVRGDSAAYFCASSLLGAESEKLFFGSGTQLSVL.

This chain joins TRBV7-8 and TRBJ2-1; 10 positions agree with TRBD1. V lost 5 bases, J lost 7 bases, and 2 bases stayed unmatched. Germline CDR1 reads SGHVS; CDR2 reads FQNEAQ. This CDR3 is 13 amino acids long. For the CDR3, the DNA is TGTGCCAGCAGCGACAGGGGGCGAAATGAGCAGTTCTTC. This encodes CASSDRGRNEQFF.

The chain employs TRBV6-5 and TRBJ2-7; 7 bases map to TRBD1. In germline, CDR1 is MNHEY, CDR2 SVGAGI. Losses at the gene ends were 4 bases for V and 9 bases for J; bases not matched to a gene: 6. The CDR3 consists of 12 residues. This chain's CDR3 is CASSSRQGGQYF. The CDR3 bases are TGTGCCAGCAGTTCGAGACAGGGCGGGCAGTACTTC.

This sequence joins TRBV19 and TRBJ1-5, with 7 bases fitting TRBD1. The junction had 7 bases not matched to a gene; V was cut back by 3 bases and J by 5 bases. The CDR3 length is 15 residues. CDR1 and CDR2 from the germline V gene are LNHDA and SQIVND (reference sequence). Here the CDR3 DNA reads TGTGCCAGTAGTATCCCGGGACAGAGATATCAGCCCCAGCATTTT. It translates to CASSIPGQRYQPQHF.

This clone appeared once. The genes are TRBV6-4 and TRBJ1-1; D gene ambiguous. The germline gives CDR1 MRHNA, CDR2 SNTAGT. CDR3 length equals 13 residues. Trimming left V 5 bases short and J 1 base short, with 8 bases between. CDR3 DNA sequence: TGTGCCAGCAGTCGGACGGGGAACACTGAAGCTTTCTTT. This gives the protein CASSRTGNTEAFF.

This sequence joins TRBV28 and TRBJ2-7; 8 bases are shared with TRBD1. The length of the CDR3 is 16 residues. Germline assignment: CDR1 MDHEN and CDR2 SYDVKM. V was clipped by 5 bases and J by 4 bases; unmatched bases: 13. CDR3 nucleotides: TGTGCCAGCAGTCTGGGACAGGAGGCTGTAGGGTACGAGCAGTACGTC. It translates to CASSLGQEAVGYEQYV.

The chain employs TRBV1 and TRBJ2-1. TRBV1 is marked as a pseudogene. The length of the CDR3 is 15 residues. For the CDR3, the DNA is TGCACCAGCAGCCCGGGCGGCGGAGTCTGGGATGAGCAGTTCTTC. Translation: CTSSPGGGVWDEQFF.

The chain combines TRBV7-2 with TRBJ1-3; TRBD1 might be the D (5 bases). The CDR3 is 15 amino acids. The V end was cut by 5 bases, the J end by 0 bases, with 11 bases between. The V gene's germline CDR1 is SGHTA and CDR2 FQGNSA. The CDR3 coding sequence is TGTGCCAGCAGCCGTCAGGGCGACTCTGGAAACACCATATATTTT. As protein: CASSRQGDSGNTIYF.

V gene TRBV24-1 combines with J gene TRBJ2-7, with a possible D match to TRBD1 (6 bases). This CDR3 region has 15 residues. Germline V gene lookup returns CDR1 KGHDR and CDR2 SFDVKD. Trimming left V 5 bases short and J 1 base short, with 14 bases between. CDR3 sequence (DNA): TGTGCCACCAGTGCACCGTACAGGGTATCCTACGAGCAGTACGTC. This encodes CATSAPYRVSYEQYV.